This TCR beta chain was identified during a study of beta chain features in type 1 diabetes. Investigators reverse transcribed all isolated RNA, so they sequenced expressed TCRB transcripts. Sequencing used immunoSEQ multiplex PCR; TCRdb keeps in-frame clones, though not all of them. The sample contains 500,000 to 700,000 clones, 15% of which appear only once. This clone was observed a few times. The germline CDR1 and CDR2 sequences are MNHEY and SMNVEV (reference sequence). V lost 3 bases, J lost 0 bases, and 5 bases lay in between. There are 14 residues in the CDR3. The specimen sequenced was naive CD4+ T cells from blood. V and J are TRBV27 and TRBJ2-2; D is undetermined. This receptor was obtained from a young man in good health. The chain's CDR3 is CASSLQANTGELFF. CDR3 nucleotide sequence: TGTGCCAGCAGTTTGCAGGCGAACACCGGGGAGCTGTTTTTT.